Below are 17 T cell receptor beta chains sequenced from a single sample in a study of T cells in Graves' hyperthyroidism and ophthalmopathy. Regions amplified from RNA transcripts were the TCR beta CDR3 regions. Initially, a first-round RT-PCR of the TCR CDR3 employed the HTBI primer set. In TCRdb, the multiplex PCR reads were re-called with MiXCR into one record per CDR3 protein. The sample lists about 640,000 distinct CDR3 sequences, more than 12% occurring once. The specimen sequenced was blood. The receptors were sampled from a woman aged 45-60 years with Graves' ophthalmopathy.

The gene calls are TRBV6-2 or TRBV6-3 and TRBJ2-1, with 9 positions matching TRBD2. Germline trimming cut 6 bases from V and 6 bases from J; bases unmatched to any gene: 12. Germline V lookup: CDR1 MNHEY, CDR2 SVGEGT. CDR3 length: 16 residues. CDR3: CASRGESGRYRNEQFF. The CDR3 DNA reads TGTGCCAGCAGAGGTGAAAGCGGGAGGTATCGCAATGAGCAGTTCTTC.

At least ten counts were recorded for this clonotype. The chain is built from TRBV28 and TRBJ2-5, with D possibly being TRBD2 (6 bases). Germline V gives CDR1 MDHEN, CDR2 SYDVKM. Trimming removed 4 bases at V and 4 bases at J, with 19 bases between. The CDR3 sequence is 16 residues long. The CDR3 region is CASSSSSGTNRETQYF. CDR3 nucleotide sequence: TGTGCCAGCAGTTCAAGTAGCGGAACAAACCGAGAGACCCAGTACTTC. The full variable domain, completed using reference TRBV28 and TRBJ2-5, is DVKVTQSSRYLVKRTGEKVFLECVQDMDHENMFWYRQDPGLGLRLIYFSYDVKMKEKGDIPEGYSVSREKKERFSLILESASTNQTSMYLCASSSSSGTNRETQYFGPGTRLLVL.

This clonotype was counted at least ten times. The genes are TRBV7-9 and TRBJ2-2; TRBD1 matches 8 bases. Germline V lookup: CDR1 SEHNR, CDR2 FQNEAQ (reference sequence). The CDR3 has 15 amino acids. J was trimmed by 6 bases and V by 8 bases; bases with no gene match: 11. The CDR3 loop is CASASETGEAGELFF. The CDR3 DNA is TGTGCCAGCGCCTCCGAGACAGGGGAGGCCGGGGAGCTGTTTTTT.

Only a few counts were recorded for this clonotype. The rearrangement uses TRBV19 and TRBJ1-5; the D gene is possibly TRBD1 (5 bases). V dropped 7 bases and J dropped 5 bases, with 15 bases sitting between them. This CDR3 region has 14 residues. The germline V gene has CDR1 LNHDA and CDR2 SQIVND (reference sequence). The CDR3 protein is CASITRDGYQPQHF. The CDR3 DNA sequence: TGTGCCAGTATTACCCGGGACGGCTATCAGCCCCAGCATTTT.

The rearrangement joins TRBV28 to TRBJ2-1, with D perhaps TRBD1 (5 bases). Germline CDR1 MDHEN, CDR2 SYDVKM. Trimming removed 8 bases from V and 6 bases from J, with 14 bases in between. This CDR3 comprises 13 residues. CDR3 sequence (DNA): TGTGCCAGCTCACCTGGGGCAGCCAATGAGCAGTTCTTC. Its protein product is CASSPGAANEQFF.

This clonotype was recorded at least ten times. V gene TRBV6-2 or TRBV6-3 combines with J gene TRBJ1-5, with D uncertain. The CDR3 length is 15 residues. Germline assignment: CDR1 MNHEY and CDR2 SVGEGT. The V and J ends lost 3 bases and 1 base respectively, with 10 bases between them. In DNA form, the CDR3 reads TGTGCCAGCAGTTATCGGGGTGGAAGCAATCAGCCCCAGCATTTT. Its translation: CASSYRGGSNQPQHF.

The genes are TRBV11-3 and TRBJ1-6; 8 bases line up with TRBD1. Losses at the gene ends were 4 bases for V and 5 bases for J; bases not matched to a gene: 4. From germline, CDR1 is SGHNT and CDR2 YENEEA. The CDR3 extends over 15 amino acids. CDR3 in amino acids: CASSSGGQDNSPLHF. The CDR3 coding sequence is TGTGCCAGCAGCTCCGGGGGACAGGATAATTCACCCCTCCACTTT.

Ten or more counts support this clonotype. This rearrangement joins TRBV7-9 to TRBJ2-1; perhaps TRBD1 as D (6 bases). The CDR3 has 13 residues. V was shortened by 5 bases and J by 6 bases, with 11 bases between the two germline ends. Germline V gene lookup returns CDR1 SEHNR and CDR2 FQNEAQ (reference sequence). Here the CDR3 reads CASSLSGVNEQFF. CDR3 DNA: TGTGCCAGCAGCCTATCAGGGGTCAATGAGCAGTTCTTC.

The V call is TRBV9, the J call TRBJ2-3; the match to TRBD2 covers 9 bases. The CDR3 is 16 amino acids. From germline, CDR1 is SGDLS and CDR2 YYNGEE. The junction had 7 bases not matched to a gene; V was cut back by 4 bases and J by 1 base. CDR3 sequence reads: CASSPTTSGGTDTQYF. The CDR3 nucleotides are TGTGCCAGCAGCCCAACGACTAGCGGAGGCACAGATACGCAGTATTTT.

This chain links TRBV20-1 with TRBJ2-1, with a tentative D call TRBD2 (5 bases). The germline V gene encodes CDR1 DFQATT and CDR2 SNEGSKA (reference sequence). The CDR3 covers 12 residues. Trimming cost V 6 bases and J 7 bases, with 13 bases left between them. CDR3 region: CSARALSNEQFF. In nucleotides, the CDR3 is TGCAGTGCGAGGGCCTTGAGTAATGAGCAGTTCTTC.

This clonotype was seen more than once but under ten times. The gene calls are TRBV19 and TRBJ2-1, with 13 nucleotides matching TRBD2. Per the germline V gene, CDR1 is LNHDA and CDR2 is SQIVND (reference sequence). Trimming removed 5 bases from V and 7 bases from J; junction bases left unmatched: 11. This CDR3 region has 17 residues. The CDR3 nucleotides read TGTGCCAGTAGTCCCGGCCCCGGGACTAGCGGGACTAATGAGCAGTTCTTC. The encoded protein is CASSPGPGTSGTNEQFF.

This clonotype was observed at least ten times. The chain employs TRBV7-2 and TRBJ2-3; 12 bases are a match to TRBD2. The V segment lost 4 bases and the J segment 5 bases; nucleotides outside the gene matches: 4. This CDR3 region has 15 residues. CDR1 SGHTA and CDR2 FQGNSA come from the germline V gene. The CDR3 sequence: CASSSTSGRIDTQYF. In DNA, the CDR3 is TGTGCCAGCAGCTCGACTAGCGGGAGAATAGATACGCAGTATTTT.

This clonotype was seen at least ten times. The chain combines TRBV3-1 with TRBJ2-5; D is uncertain. This CDR3 spans 15 amino acids. V lost 0 bases and J 5 bases, leaving 13 bases between the germline ends. The germline CDR1 and CDR2 sequences are LGHDT and YNNKEL (reference sequence). CDR3: CASSQEVSIRETQYF. CDR3 DNA: TGTGCCAGCAGCCAAGAAGTGTCTATCCGGGAGACCCAGTACTTC.

The sample holds many counts of this clonotype. This chain uses TRBV12-5 with TRBJ2-1; the D is unclear. This CDR3 spans 13 amino acids. V lost 1 base and J lost 10, with 11 bases in between. CDR1 and CDR2 from the germline V gene are LGHNT and FRNRAP. The CDR3 DNA sequence: TGTGCTAGTGGTTTGGACCCTCGGTCAGAGCAGTTCTTC. Encoded protein: CASGLDPRSEQFF.

This clonotype was detected many times. This rearrangement joins TRBV11-2 to TRBJ2-2, with 9 bases that match TRBD2. The CDR3 is made up of 15 amino acids. V gave up 6 bases and J gave up 5 bases; unmatched junction bases: 7. Germline-derived CDR1 and CDR2 are SGHAT and FQNNGV. The CDR3 spells CASRYSGRKTGELFF. The CDR3 coding sequence is TGTGCCAGCAGATATAGCGGGAGAAAGACCGGGGAGCTGTTTTTT. Combining the CDR3 with reference TRBV11-2 and TRBJ2-2 gives the whole variable domain EAGVAQSPRYKIIEKRQSVAFWCNPISGHATLYWYQQILGQGPKLLIQFQNNGVVDDSQLPKDRFSAERLKGVDSTLKIQPAKLEDSAVYLCASRYSGRKTGELFFGEGSRLTVL.

This clonotype was picked up many times. CDR3: CASSVGTSPSSEQYF. CDR3 in DNA: TGTGCCAGCAGCGTGGGGACTAGTCCGTCTAGCGAGCAGTACTTC. This rearrangement joins TRBV9 to TRBJ2-7; 8 nucleotides agree with TRBD2. V trimming: 2 bases; J trimming: 6 bases; junction bases outside the gene matches: 10. In germline, CDR1 is SGDLS, CDR2 YYNGEE. The length of the CDR3 is 15 residues.

This clonotype was seen many times. V is TRBV20-1 and J is TRBJ2-5; D perhaps matches TRBD1 (5 bases). V was clipped by 6 bases and J by 2 bases, with 10 bases between them. The CDR3 runs 12 residues. Germline CDR1 DFQATT, CDR2 SNEGSKA (reference sequence). The DNA of the CDR3 is TGCAGTGCACAGGACCAGCAAGAGACCCAGTACTTC. It yields the protein CSAQDQQETQYF.